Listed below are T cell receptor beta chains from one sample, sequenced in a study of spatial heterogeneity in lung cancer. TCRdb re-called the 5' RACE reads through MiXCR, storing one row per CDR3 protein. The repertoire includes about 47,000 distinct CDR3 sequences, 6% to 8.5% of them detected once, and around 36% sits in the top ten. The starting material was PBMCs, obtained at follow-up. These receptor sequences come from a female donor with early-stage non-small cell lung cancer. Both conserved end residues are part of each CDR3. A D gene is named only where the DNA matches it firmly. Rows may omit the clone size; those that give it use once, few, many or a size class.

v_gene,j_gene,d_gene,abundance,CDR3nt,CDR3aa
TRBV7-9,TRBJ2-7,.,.,TGTGCCAGCAGCCCCCCGGGACGCGCCCCCTCCGAGCAGTACTTC,CASSPPGRAPSEQYF
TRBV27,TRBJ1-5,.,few,TGTGCCAGCAGTCGGCGATTAGGAAGGGATCAGCCCCAGCATTTT,CASSRRLGRDQPQHF
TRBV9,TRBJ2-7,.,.,TGTGCCAGCAGCCCAGGGGGGTCACCTCTTTCTTACGAGCAGTACTTC,CASSPGGSPLSYEQYF
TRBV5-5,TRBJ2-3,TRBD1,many,TGTGCCAGCAGCCATCACGGCCGGGACAGGGAAACAGATACGCAGTATTTT,CASSHHGRDRETDTQYF
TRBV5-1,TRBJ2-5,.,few,TGCGCCAGCAGCTTCGTAACCCAAGAGACCCAGTACTTC,CASSFVTQETQYF
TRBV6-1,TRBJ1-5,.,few,TGTGCCAGCAGTGAAGAAGTGGCAGGGCGAGGGCCCCAGCATTTT,CASSEEVAGRGPQHF
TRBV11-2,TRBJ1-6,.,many,TGTGCCAGCAGCCTCAGCATACGGATTGACTCACCCCTCCACTTT,CASSLSIRIDSPLHF
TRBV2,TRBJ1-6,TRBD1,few,TGTGCCAGCCACGAAAACCCCGGGACAGCCTCCAATTCACCCCTCCACTTT,CASHENPGTASNSPLHF
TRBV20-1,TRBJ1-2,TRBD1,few,TGCAGTGCTAGAGATTGGACAGGGGGTTTCGGCTACACCTTC,CSARDWTGGFGYTF
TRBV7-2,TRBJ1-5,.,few,TGTGCCAGCAGCTTTAGCAGCTACAATCAGCCCCAGCATTTT,CASSFSSYNQPQHF
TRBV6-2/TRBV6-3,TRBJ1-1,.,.,TGTGCCAGCAAATATGAAGAGAACACTGAAGCTTTCTTT,CASKYEENTEAFF
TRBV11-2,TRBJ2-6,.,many,TGTGCCAGCAGCTTTCAGGGGACTGGGGCCAACGTCCTGACTTTC,CASSFQGTGANVLTF
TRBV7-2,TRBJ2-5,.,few,TGTGCCAGCAGCTTCCCCGACAGTTCGCAGTACTTC,CASSFPDSSQYF
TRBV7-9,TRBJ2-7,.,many,TGTGCCAGCAGCCGTAGGGGCTCCTACGAGCAGTACTTC,CASSRRGSYEQYF
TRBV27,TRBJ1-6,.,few,TGTGCCAGCAGTCCCATGGACAGCCTAGATTATTCACCCCTCCACTTT,CASSPMDSLDYSPLHF
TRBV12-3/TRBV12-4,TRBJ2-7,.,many,TGTGCCAGCAGTTTGGCGCAGGGGAGCAGCTCCTACGAGCAGTACTTC,CASSLAQGSSSYEQYF
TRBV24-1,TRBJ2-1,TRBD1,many,TGTGCCACCAGTGACCGACAGGGGCTCAATGAGCAGTTCTTC,CATSDRQGLNEQFF
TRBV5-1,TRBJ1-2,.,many,TGCGCCAGCAGCCATTATTACGACTATGGCTACACCTTC,CASSHYYDYGYTF
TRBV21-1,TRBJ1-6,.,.,TGTGCCAGCAGCAAAGAGGCCCCCTATAATTCACCCCTCCACTTT,CASSKEAPYNSPLHF
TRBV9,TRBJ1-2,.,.,TGTGCCAGCAGCGTAGCCAGTAACTATGGCTACACCTTC,CASSVASNYGYTF
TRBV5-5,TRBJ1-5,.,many,TGTGCCAGCAGCCTACGGAGGGACAACAATCAGCCCCAGCATTTT,CASSLRRDNNQPQHF
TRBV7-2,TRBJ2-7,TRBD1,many,TGTGCCAGCAGCTCCGACAGGGGTCGGTACGAGCAGTACTTC,CASSSDRGRYEQYF
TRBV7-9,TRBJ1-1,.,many,TGTGCCAGCAGCCAAAAAGGGAGAGTTCAGAACACTGAAGCTTTCTTT,CASSQKGRVQNTEAFF
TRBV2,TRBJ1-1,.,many,TGTGCCAGCAGTGAAGACATAGGGCGGAACACTGAAGCTTTCTTT,CASSEDIGRNTEAFF
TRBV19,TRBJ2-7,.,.,TGTGCCAGCACCCTCGGCAGTCAGCAGTACTTC,CASTLGSQQYF
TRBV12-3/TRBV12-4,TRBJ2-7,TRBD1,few,TGTGCCAGCAGTTTCGGGACAGGGACCTACGAGCAGTACTTC,CASSFGTGTYEQYF
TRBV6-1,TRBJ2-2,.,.,TGTGCCAGCAGGAGGGGGGCGACAGCGAAGAACACCGGGGAGCTGTTTTTT,CASRRGATAKNTGELFF
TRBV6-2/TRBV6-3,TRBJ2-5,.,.,TGTGCCAGCAGTTACACCGATGGGGTGAAGACCCAGTACTTC,CASSYTDGVKTQYF
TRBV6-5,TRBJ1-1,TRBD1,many,TGTGCCAGCAGAAAACAGGGGACCACTGAAGCTTTCTTT,CASRKQGTTEAFF
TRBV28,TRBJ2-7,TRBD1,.,TGTGCCAGCAGAACAGGGGGCGCGAGGGACTACGAGCAGTACTTC,CASRTGGARDYEQYF
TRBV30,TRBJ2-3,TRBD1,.,TGTGCCTGGACAGGGACAGCGAGCACAGATACGCAGTATTTT,CAWTGTASTDTQYF
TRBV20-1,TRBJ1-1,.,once,TGCAGTGCCGATGGGACCGAAAACACTGAAGCTTTCTTT,CSADGTENTEAFF
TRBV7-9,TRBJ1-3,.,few,TGTGCCAGCAGCACGACGACGGCTACCTCTGGAAACACCATATATTTT,CASSTTTATSGNTIYF
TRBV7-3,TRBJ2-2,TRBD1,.,TGTGCCAGCAGCGAGGGGGCCTACAACACCGGGGAGCTGTTTTTT,CASSEGAYNTGELFF
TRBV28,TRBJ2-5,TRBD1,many,TGTGCCAGCAGCCAGGGGGCGATTTATCAAGAGACCCAGTACTTC,CASSQGAIYQETQYF